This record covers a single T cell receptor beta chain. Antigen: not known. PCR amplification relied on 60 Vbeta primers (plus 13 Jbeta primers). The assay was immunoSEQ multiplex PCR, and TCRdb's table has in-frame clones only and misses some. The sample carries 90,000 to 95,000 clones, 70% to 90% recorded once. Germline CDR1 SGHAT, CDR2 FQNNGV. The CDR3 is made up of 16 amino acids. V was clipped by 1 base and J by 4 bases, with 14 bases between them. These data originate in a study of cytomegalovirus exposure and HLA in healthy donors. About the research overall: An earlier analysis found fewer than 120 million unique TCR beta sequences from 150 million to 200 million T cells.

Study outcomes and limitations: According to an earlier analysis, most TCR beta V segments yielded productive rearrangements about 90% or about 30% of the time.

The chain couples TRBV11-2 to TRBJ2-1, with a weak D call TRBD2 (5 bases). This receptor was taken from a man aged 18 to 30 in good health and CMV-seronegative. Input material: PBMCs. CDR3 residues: CASSLVGIGGYNEQFF. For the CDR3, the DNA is TGTGCCAGCAGCTTAGTTGGTATTGGCGGGTACAATGAGCAGTTCTTC.